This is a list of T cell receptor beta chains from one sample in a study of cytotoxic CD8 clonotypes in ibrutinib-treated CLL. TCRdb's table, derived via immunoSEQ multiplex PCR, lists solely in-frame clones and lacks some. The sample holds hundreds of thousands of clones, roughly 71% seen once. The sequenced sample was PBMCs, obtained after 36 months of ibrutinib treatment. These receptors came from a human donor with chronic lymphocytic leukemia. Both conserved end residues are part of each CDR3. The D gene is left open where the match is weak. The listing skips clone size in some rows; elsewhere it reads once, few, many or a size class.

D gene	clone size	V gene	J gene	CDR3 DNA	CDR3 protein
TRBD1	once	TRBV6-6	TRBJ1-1	TGTGCCAGCAGTCGACAGGGAGGCGACACTGAAGCTTTCTTT	CASSRQGGDTEAFF
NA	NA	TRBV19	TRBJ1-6	TGTGCCAGTAGTGAGGGGACAAATAATTCACCCCTCCACTTT	CASSEGTNNSPLHF
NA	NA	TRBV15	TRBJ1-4	TGTGCCACCAGCAGAGAAGGTTCACCAGCCGTTGCAACTAATGAAAAACTGTTTTTT	CATSREGSPAVATNEKLFF
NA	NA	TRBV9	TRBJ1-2	TGTGCCAGCAACCCCGGGACATACTATGGCTACACCTTC	CASNPGTYYGYTF
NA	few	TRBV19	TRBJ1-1	TGTGCCAGTAGTATAGGGGGGGCGTTCACTGAAGCTTTCTTT	CASSIGGAFTEAFF
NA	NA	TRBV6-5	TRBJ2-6	TGTGCCAGCAGTTATGTTCCGGGTCGTGGGGCCAACGTCCTGACTTTC	CASSYVPGRGANVLTF
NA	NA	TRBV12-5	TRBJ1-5	TGTGCTAGTGGCTTGGTACGGCTTCGGGATAGCAATCAGCCCCAGCATTTT	CASGLVRLRDSNQPQHF
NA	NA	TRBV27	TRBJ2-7	TGTGCCAGCAGCAGCTCCTACGAGCAGTACTTC	CASSSSYEQYF
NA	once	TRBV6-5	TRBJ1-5	TGTGCCAGCAGGAGGAGGGCTAGCAATCAGCCCCAGCATTTT	CASRRRASNQPQHF
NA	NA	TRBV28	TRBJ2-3	TGTGCCAGCAGTTTGTCCACAGATACGCAGTATTTT	CASSLSTDTQYF
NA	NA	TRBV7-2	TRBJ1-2	TGTGCCAGCAGCTTAGAGTCGAGTACTGGGTATGGCTACACCTTC	CASSLESSTGYGYTF
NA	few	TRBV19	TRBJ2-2	TGTGCCAGTAGTAGAGAGGCAGTCTACACCGGGGAGCTGTTTTTT	CASSREAVYTGELFF
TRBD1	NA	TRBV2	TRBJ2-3	TGTGCCAGCACCAACGAGATGAGGGACAGCAAAGGCACAGATACGCAGTATTTT	CASTNEMRDSKGTDTQYF
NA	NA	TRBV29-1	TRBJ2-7	TGCAGCGTTGTTGTGGACTTGTACTACGAGCAGTACTTC	CSVVVDLYYEQYF
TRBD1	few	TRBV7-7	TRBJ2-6	TGTGCCAGCAGCTTAGGGTGGGAGGACAGGGGAGGTTCTGGGGCCAACGTCCTGACTTTC	CASSLGWEDRGGSGANVLTF
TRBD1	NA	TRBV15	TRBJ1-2	TGTGCCACCAGCAGGATGAATGCAGGGGGTAATGGCTACACCTTC	CATSRMNAGGNGYTF
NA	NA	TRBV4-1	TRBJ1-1	TGCGCCAGCAGCCAAGAGGTCTCCGGGACAACGAACACTGAAGCTTTCTTT	CASSQEVSGTTNTEAFF
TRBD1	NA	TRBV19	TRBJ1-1	TGTGCCAGTAGTAAAGACAGGGCCATGAACACTGAAGCTTTCTTT	CASSKDRAMNTEAFF
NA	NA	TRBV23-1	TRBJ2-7	TGCGCCAGCAGTCACGACAGGGGAGGGGACTTC	CASSHDRGGDF
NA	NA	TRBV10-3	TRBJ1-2	TGTGCCATCAGTGGGGCCACCCACTATGGCTACACCTTC	CAISGATHYGYTF
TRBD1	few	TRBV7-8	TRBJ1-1	TGTGCCAGCAGCTTTGACAGGGACACTGAAGCTTTCTTT	CASSFDRDTEAFF
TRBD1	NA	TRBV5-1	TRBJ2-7	TGCGCCAGCAGCTTGGGACGGACAGGAGATTACGAGCAGTACTTC	CASSLGRTGDYEQYF
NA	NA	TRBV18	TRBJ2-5	TGTGCCAGCGCGCGAGAGGGAGAGACCCAGTACTTC	CASAREGETQYF
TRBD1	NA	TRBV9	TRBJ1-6	TGTGCCAGCAGCGGAGGACAGGCCCCCAATTCACCCCTCCACTTT	CASSGGQAPNSPLHF
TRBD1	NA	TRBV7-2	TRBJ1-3	TGTGCCAGCAGCTTAGGGACAGGGTACGGAAACACCATATATTTT	CASSLGTGYGNTIYF
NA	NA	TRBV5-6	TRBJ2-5	TGTGCCAGCAGCTTGGAGGGTAGGGGGATGATGGCCCAGTACTTC	CASSLEGRGMMAQYF
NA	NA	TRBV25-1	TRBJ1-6	TGTGCCAGCAGTCCCGCCATCCGTAATTCACCCCTCCACTTT	CASSPAIRNSPLHF
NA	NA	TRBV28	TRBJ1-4	TGTGCCAGCAGTCCCGCCGGGACAAGGGATGAAAAACTGTTTTTT	CASSPAGTRDEKLFF